This T cell receptor (beta chain) was identified during a study of technical replicates of blood from a handful of donors. TCRdb's table, derived via immunoSEQ multiplex PCR, lists solely in-frame clones and lacks some. The table has 95,000 to 100,000 clones, approximately 94% seen once. CDR1 is SGHNT, CDR2 YYREEE, per germline (reference sequence). Trimming cost V 3 bases and J 5 bases, with 15 bases left between them. The CDR3 runs to 14 residues. This TCR was recovered from a human donor in good health. Sequences were obtained from T cells isolated from PBMCs. The genes are TRBV5-4 and TRBJ2-7; possibly TRBD2 for D (6 bases). CDR3 residues: CASSSTGSVDEQYF. CDR3 nucleotides: TGTGCCAGCAGCTCTACCGGGAGTGTCGACGAGCAGTACTTC. Complete variable domain (other parts from reference TRBV5-4 and TRBJ2-7): ETGVTQSPTHLIKTRGQQVTLRCSSQSGHNTVSWYQQALGQGPQFIFQYYREEENGRGNFPPRFSGLQFPNYSSELNVNALELDDSALYLCASSSTGSVDEQYFGPGTRLTVT.